The 2 T cell receptor beta chains listed next were all sequenced from one sample in a study of blood T cell repertoires in COVID-19 (dated by TCRdb to about 2020). Library prep was done by the immunoSEQ multiplex PCR assay. The table comes from immuneACCESS by way of TCRdb, which keeps in-frame sequences with V and J called. Part of the clones is missing from these tables; in studies checked, under half for an unresolved V gene and the rest for unknown reasons. In all, the sample holds just over 80,000 clones, and around 81% of those were seen once. The ten largest clones add up to roughly two fifths of the sample. The sample taken for sequencing was peripheral blood. These receptors all stem from a man of 80 years or more with acute or convalescent COVID-19.

This clone was observed once. The rearrangement joins TRBV28 to TRBJ2-7; D uncertain. This CDR3 region has 12 residues. In germline, CDR1 is MDHEN, CDR2 SYDVKM. Between the trimmed V and J ends, which lost 2 bases and 7 bases, there was a span of 9 bases. This CDR3 is CASSLGTREQYF. The CDR3 nucleotides are TGTGCCAGCAGTTTAGGTACGAGAGAGCAGTACTTC. Using reference TRBV28 and TRBJ2-7 for the parts outside the CDR3, the full variable domain is DVKVTQSSRYLVKRTGEKVFLECVQDMDHENMFWYRQDPGLGLRLIYFSYDVKMKEKGDIPEGYSVSREKKERFSLILESASTNQTSMYLCASSLGTREQYFGPGTRLTVT.

The chain combines TRBV5-1 with TRBJ1-4, with D possibly matching TRBD1 (6 bases). CDR1 and CDR2 (germline): SGHRS, YFSETQ. V was trimmed by 0 bases and J by 4 bases, leaving 16 bases between them. The CDR3 totals 17 residues. This CDR3 reads CASSLAPGQLFNEKLFF. The CDR3 DNA reads as TGCGCCAGCAGCTTGGCCCCCGGACAGCTCTTTAATGAAAAACTGTTTTTT.